The rows below give T cell receptor beta chains drawn from one sample of a study of blood T cell repertoires in COVID-19. The data were produced by immunoSEQ multiplex PCR, yet TCRdb's version contains in-frame clones alone and is incomplete. The table has approximately 220,000 clones, around 86% seen once; the top ten hold 3% to 3.5%. The sequenced sample was peripheral blood. These receptors all stem from a man in his 60s with acute or convalescent COVID-19. Each CDR3 is given with its conserved first and last residue. A D gene is named only where the DNA matches it firmly. The size of a clone is reported for some rows only, either as once, few or many, or as a class for expanded clones.

abundance	d_gene	v_gene	j_gene	CDR3aa	CDR3nt
NA	TRBD2	TRBV10-2	TRBJ2-2	CASMPLAGGLGGGELFF	TGCGCCAGCATGCCCCTAGCGGGGGGGCTAGGTGGCGGGGAGCTGTTTTTT
NA	TRBD1	TRBV6-2/TRBV6-3	TRBJ2-7	CASSTLPRDRGLYEQYF	TGTGCCAGCAGTACACTCCCCAGGGACAGGGGCCTTTACGAGCAGTACTTC
NA	TRBD1	TRBV5-1	TRBJ1-1	CASSTDRALKGPEAFF	TGCGCCAGCAGCACGGACAGGGCCCTTAAGGGGCCTGAAGCTTTCTTT
NA	NA	TRBV27	TRBJ2-2	CASSLGHVNTGELFF	TGTGCCAGCAGTTTAGGGCACGTTAACACCGGGGAGCTGTTTTTT
NA	TRBD1	TRBV11-3	TRBJ1-2	CASSLWDRESHYGYTF	TGTGCCAGCAGCCTATGGGACAGGGAATCGCACTATGGCTACACCTTC
NA	TRBD1	TRBV28	TRBJ2-6	CATKQGGNSGANVLTF	TGTGCCACCAAACAGGGGGGAAACTCTGGGGCCAACGTCCTGACTTTC
NA	TRBD2	TRBV3-1/TRBV3-2	TRBJ2-2	CASSQDRTSANTGELFF	TGTGCCAGCAGCCAAGACAGGACTAGCGCGAACACCGGGGAGCTGTTTTTT
NA	NA	TRBV27	TRBJ1-2	CASSDGAGYGYTF	TGTGCCAGCAGTGACGGGGCGGGGTATGGCTACACCTTC
NA	NA	TRBV19	TRBJ2-5	CASSKRHQGETQYF	TGTGCCAGTAGTAAGAGACACCAGGGAGAGACCCAGTACTTC
NA	TRBD1	TRBV14	TRBJ2-7	CASSRKRQGNSYEQYF	TGTGCCAGCAGCCGAAAAAGACAGGGAAATTCCTACGAGCAGTACTTC
NA	NA	TRBV6-5	TRBJ1-6	CASKPPRANSPLHF	TGTGCCAGCAAACCTCCGAGGGCTAATTCACCCCTCCACTTT
NA	NA	TRBV5-1	TRBJ2-5	CASVPQGGETQYF	TGCGCCAGCGTTCCCCAGGGTGGAGAGACCCAGTACTTC
NA	NA	TRBV29-1	TRBJ1-2	CSVDSQGYTF	TGCAGCGTTGATTCGCAGGGCTACACCTTC
NA	TRBD1	TRBV6-5	TRBJ1-5	CASSSQGQGNQPQHF	TGTGCCAGCAGTTCCCAGGGACAGGGGAATCAGCCCCAGCATTTT
once	TRBD1	TRBV30	TRBJ1-2	CAGAGGNYGYTF	TGTGCCGGCGCAGGGGGGAACTATGGCTACACCTTC
NA	TRBD2	TRBV7-2	TRBJ2-2	CASGKAGGPVGELFF	TGTGCCAGCGGGAAAGCGGGGGGGCCTGTCGGGGAGCTGTTTTTT
NA	NA	TRBV19	TRBJ1-5	CASSYEGLSNQPQHF	TGTGCCAGTAGTTATGAGGGACTGAGCAATCAGCCCCAGCATTTT
NA	TRBD2	TRBV5-1	TRBJ2-5	CASSPRAGEETQYF	TGCGCCAGCAGCCCTCGAGCGGGGGAAGAGACCCAGTACTTC
NA	TRBD2	TRBV27	TRBJ2-5	CATQASGVQETQYF	TGTGCCACCCAGGCTAGCGGGGTCCAAGAGACCCAGTACTTC
NA	TRBD2	TRBV11-3	TRBJ2-7	CASSLRGVGYEQYF	TGTGCCAGCAGCTTACGGGGGGTGGGCTACGAGCAGTACTTC
NA	NA	TRBV19	TRBJ1-6	CASSILTENSPLHF	TGTGCCAGTAGTATTCTCACGGAGAATTCACCCCTCCACTTT
NA	NA	TRBV6-5	TRBJ2-3	CASIAGGTDTQYF	TGTGCCAGCATAGCAGGGGGCACAGATACGCAGTATTTT
NA	NA	TRBV9	TRBJ1-1	CASSVVTGLNTEAFF	TGTGCCAGCAGCGTAGTAACAGGGCTGAACACTGAAGCTTTCTTT
NA	NA	TRBV9	TRBJ2-7	CASSGGTGIYEQYF	TGTGCCAGCAGCGGGGGAACAGGGATCTACGAGCAGTACTTC
NA	TRBD1	TRBV29-1	TRBJ1-3	CSARDRPALGNTIYF	TGCAGCGCAAGGGACAGGCCAGCGCTTGGAAACACCATATATTTT
NA	NA	TRBV27	TRBJ1-5	CASSPRDLGGPQHF	TGTGCCAGCAGTCCCCGGGATTTGGGTGGGCCCCAGCATTTT
NA	TRBD1	TRBV19	TRBJ1-6	CASSTVGQGANSPLHF	TGTGCCAGTAGTACGGTGGGACAGGGGGCAAATTCACCCCTCCACTTT
NA	TRBD1	TRBV28	TRBJ1-6	CASSRGGGAGNSPLHF	TGTGCCAGCAGTCGAGGAGGGGGCGCCGGGAATTCACCCCTCCACTTT
NA	TRBD1	TRBV11-2	TRBJ1-2	CASSQPGQERYGYTF	TGTGCCAGCAGCCAACCGGGACAGGAGAGGTATGGCTACACCTTC
once	TRBD1	TRBV5-5	TRBJ1-5	CASSEGQNQPQHF	TGTGCCAGCAGCGAGGGACAGAATCAGCCCCAGCATTTT
NA	TRBD1	TRBV28	TRBJ1-2	CASSNILPGQGSGYTF	TGTGCCAGCAGCAATATACTCCCGGGACAGGGCAGTGGCTACACCTTC